This entry lists 22 T cell receptor beta chains sequenced from one sample in a study of blood T cell repertoires in COVID-19. TCRdb's copy holds only in-frame clones and misses some; the assay was immunoSEQ multiplex PCR. This sample has 52,000 or so clones, with 90% found just once. The sequenced sample was peripheral blood. These receptors were taken from a woman older than 75 with acute or convalescent COVID-19.

The chain couples TRBV4-3 to TRBJ2-7; D ambiguous. The CDR3 loop spans 14 amino acids. Trimming removed 1 base from V and 3 bases from J, with 10 bases in between. The germline V gene has CDR1 LGHNA and CDR2 YSLEER. The CDR3 here is CASSQGPGHYEQYF. Here the CDR3 DNA reads TGCGCCAGCAGCCAAGGTCCAGGTCACTACGAGCAGTACTTC.

The chain combines TRBV12-3 or TRBV12-4 with TRBJ2-1; D unresolved. The CDR3 sequence is 13 residues long. Trimming left V 7 bases short and J 9 bases short, with 16 bases between. The CDR3 coding sequence is TGTGCCAGCATGGGCCCGCCATCCCCTGAGCAGTTCTTC. Amino acids: CASMGPPSPEQFF.

The chain joins TRBV30 to TRBJ2-1; possible D gene TRBD1, 6 bases. CDR1 and CDR2 from the germline V gene are GTSNPN and SVGIG (reference sequence). V was shortened by 5 bases and J by 3 bases, with 11 bases between the two germline ends. This CDR3 region has 13 residues. The CDR3 spells CAWASGHYNEQFF. The DNA of the CDR3 is TGTGCCTGGGCCTCGGGACACTACAATGAGCAGTTCTTC. The full variable domain, its missing parts supplied by reference TRBV30 and TRBJ2-1, is SQTIHQWPATLVQPVGSPLSLECTVEGTSNPNLYWYRQAAGRGLQLLFYSVGIGQISSEVPQNLSASRPQDRQFILSSKKLLLSDSGFYLCAWASGHYNEQFFGPGTRLTVL.

The chain combines TRBV5-1 with TRBJ2-5; 7 positions match TRBD2. The CDR3 spans 16 residues. The junction had 14 bases not matched to a gene; V was cut back by 4 bases and J by 5 bases. Germline CDR1 and CDR2: SGHRS and YFSETQ. The DNA for the CDR3 is TGCGCCAGCAGCGCCCAACCGGCGGGAGAGGGGGAGACCCAGTACTTC. This encodes CASSAQPAGEGETQYF.

This clone was picked up a small number of times. The chain recombines TRBV27 with TRBJ2-1; D call uncertain. Trimming removed 1 base from V and 0 bases from J, with 13 bases in between. Germline values: CDR1 MNHEY, CDR2 SMNVEV (reference sequence). This CDR3 contains 17 residues. CDR3 residues: CASSLFVSRSSYNEQFF. CDR3 sequence (DNA): TGTGCCAGCAGTTTATTTGTGTCTAGAAGCTCCTACAATGAGCAGTTCTTC.

The chain links TRBV5-1 to TRBJ2-5; D not certain. The CDR3 contains 14 residues. Germline-derived CDR1 and CDR2 are SGHRS and YFSETQ. With 0 bases removed from V and 2 bases from J, the gap between germline ends came to 8 bases. The CDR3 nucleotides are TGCGCCAGCAGCTTGGGGGCACCTCAAGAGACCCAGTACTTC. It is translated as CASSLGAPQETQYF.

This chain uses TRBV7-2 with TRBJ2-1; D is uncertain. CDR1 SGHTA and CDR2 FQGNSA come from the germline V gene. Trimming took off 0 bases at V and 3 bases at J, with 12 bases between the two ends. CDR3 size: 16 residues. The CDR3 here is CASSLAPGILYNEQFF. DNA of the CDR3: TGTGCCAGCAGCTTAGCGCCCGGTATTCTCTACAATGAGCAGTTCTTC. Drawing the rest from reference TRBV7-2 and TRBJ2-1, the complete variable domain is GAGVSQSPSNKVTEKGKDVELRCDPISGHTALYWYRQSLGQGLEFLIYFQGNSAPDKSGLPSDRFSAERTGGSVSTLTIQRTQQEDSAVYLCASSLAPGILYNEQFFGPGTRLTVL.

The rearrangement joins TRBV12-3 or TRBV12-4 to TRBJ1-5, with 9 positions matching TRBD1. The CDR3 has 13 amino acids. V was clipped by 6 bases and J by 7 bases; unmatched bases: 4. The DNA of the CDR3 is TGTGCCAGCAGCGGGGACAGGGACCAGCCCCAGCATTTT. It specifies CASSGDRDQPQHF.

The J gene is TRBJ1-5, the V gene TRBV6-1; a possible D gene is TRBD1 (6 bases). Trimming removed 1 base from V and 1 base from J, with 14 bases in between. The CDR3 consists of 17 residues. From germline, CDR1 is MNHNS and CDR2 SASEGT. This CDR3 is CASSEVPPGASNQPQHF. The CDR3 DNA reads TGTGCCAGCAGTGAAGTTCCCCCAGGGGCAAGCAATCAGCCCCAGCATTTT.

A single count supports this clone. This rearrangement joins TRBV2 to TRBJ2-3; 7 bases match TRBD2. The CDR3 sequence is 15 residues long. Germline assignment: CDR1 SNHLY and CDR2 FYNNEI. The J segment lost 0 bases and the V segment lost 6 bases, leaving 6 bases of the junction unmatched. The CDR3: CASSPVSGSTDTQYF. CDR3 DNA: TGTGCCAGCAGCCCCGTTAGCGGGAGCACAGATACGCAGTATTTT.

There are a few counts of this clone. The V call is TRBV7-9, the J call TRBJ1-3; weak D call: TRBD1 (6 bases). The CDR3 sequence is 16 residues long. V was shortened by 5 bases and J by 0 bases, with 14 bases between the two germline ends. Germline-derived CDR1 and CDR2 are SEHNR and FQNEAQ (reference sequence). CDR3 coding DNA: TGTGCCAGCAGCCCATCAGACAGGAGCTCTGGAAACACCATATATTTT. Protein product: CASSPSDRSSGNTIYF.

The chain carries TRBV24-1 and TRBJ2-1; TRBD2 aligns across 11 bases. The CDR3 covers 16 residues. The V gene's germline CDR1 is KGHDR and CDR2 SFDVKD. Trimming removed 4 bases from V and 2 bases from J; junction bases left unmatched: 3. Here the CDR3 reads CATSDISGGAYNEQFF. CDR3 nucleotides: TGTGCCACCAGTGACATTAGCGGGGGGGCCTACAATGAGCAGTTCTTC.

The CDR3 loop reads CASSLDGTSGLSSYNEQFF. As DNA, the CDR3 is TGTGCCAGCAGCTTAGATGGGACTAGCGGCTTGAGCTCCTACAATGAGCAGTTCTTC. The chain carries TRBV11-2 and TRBJ2-1, with TRBD2 matching over 11 bases. This CDR3 has 19 residues. J lost 0 bases, V lost 0 bases, and 7 bases had no gene match. From germline, CDR1 is SGHAT and CDR2 FQNNGV.

V gene TRBV3-1 (or the pseudogene TRBV3-2) combines with J gene TRBJ1-1, with 7 nucleotides matching TRBD1. With 1 base clipped from V and 8 bases from J, the junction kept 7 bases outside the gene matches. The length of the CDR3 is 14 residues. Germline V gene data show CDR1 as LGHDT and CDR2 as YNNKEL (reference sequence). As DNA, the CDR3 is TGTGCCAGCAGCCAAGGGGCCAGACAGGGAGAAGCTTTCTTT. It specifies CASSQGARQGEAFF.

The rearrangement uses TRBV27 and TRBJ1-1, with TRBD1 identical over 8 bases. The length of the CDR3 is 17 residues. Per germline, CDR1 MNHEY and CDR2 SMNVEV (reference sequence). The V gene end was trimmed by 0 bases and the J gene end by 0 bases; junction bases not matched to a gene: 6. CDR3 nucleotide sequence: TGTGCCAGCAGTTTATCCCGGACAGGGCTCATGAACACTGAAGCTTTCTTT. It encodes CASSLSRTGLMNTEAFF.

The V gene is TRBV7-3, the J gene TRBJ2-5, with D perhaps matching TRBD2 (6 bases). The CDR3 extends over 13 amino acids. Trimming removed 4 bases from V and 5 bases from J, with 11 bases in between. Germline CDR1 and CDR2: SGHTA and FQGTGA. In DNA, the CDR3 is TGTGCCAGCAGCTCGGGGGACTTGGAGACCCAGTACTTC. Translated, it gives CASSSGDLETQYF.

The V gene is TRBV4-2, the J gene TRBJ2-7, with 11 bases matching TRBD1. The junction had 5 bases not matched to a gene; V was cut back by 1 base and J by 0 bases. CDR1 and CDR2 (germline): LGHNA, YNFKEQ. There are 17 residues in the CDR3. For the CDR3, the DNA is TGTGCCAGCAGCCAAGCTCGTGGGACAGGGGGCTCCTACGAGCAGTACTTC. This sequence encodes CASSQARGTGGSYEQYF.

This chain connects TRBV12-3 or TRBV12-4 to TRBJ1-1; perhaps TRBD1 as D (5 bases). V lost 6 bases to trimming and J lost 3 bases, with 11 bases between them. The CDR3 has 13 amino acids. CDR3 coding DNA: TGTGCCAGCAGAAACAGGCTGGACACTGAAGCTTTCTTT. Encoded protein: CASRNRLDTEAFF.

The chain employs TRBV6-5 and TRBJ1-1; 7 bases line up with TRBD1. V was pared by 6 bases and J by 7 bases, with 14 bases of the junction left unmatched. Germline CDR1 and CDR2: MNHEY and SVGAGI. The CDR3 has 15 amino acids. CDR3 DNA sequence: TGTGCCAGCAGCCTCCAACCTACAGGGGTCTTTGAAGCTTTCTTT. Its translation is CASSLQPTGVFEAFF.

V and J are TRBV18 and TRBJ2-2, with TRBD2 matching 12 bases. V was pared by 2 bases and J by 4 bases, with 5 bases of the junction left unmatched. Germline CDR1 is KGHSH and CDR2 is LQKENI. The CDR3 has 17 amino acids. The CDR3 sequence: CASSPSLAGGSTGELFF. The CDR3 bases are TGTGCCAGCTCACCATCCCTAGCGGGAGGGAGCACCGGGGAGCTGTTTTTT.

The chain links TRBV6-2 or TRBV6-3 to TRBJ1-5; weak D call: TRBD1 (5 bases). The CDR3 contains 15 residues. Germline V lookup: CDR1 MNHEY, CDR2 SVGEGT. V was cut by 4 bases and J by 7 bases, with 17 bases left in between. In DNA, the CDR3 is TGTGCCAGCAGTTCGTCCGGGACTTGGGGACAGCCCCAGCATTTT. It specifies CASSSSGTWGQPQHF.

The genes are TRBV19 and TRBJ2-3, with TRBD2 as a possible D gene (6 bases). Germline V CDR1 and CDR2: LNHDA, SQIVND (reference sequence). Trimming removed 3 bases from V and 0 bases from J, with 16 bases in between. The CDR3 loop spans 17 amino acids. CDR3 DNA sequence: TGTGCCAGTAGTATTTCCGGGAGATCTCCTAGCACAGATACGCAGTATTTT. Its protein is CASSISGRSPSTDTQYF. Drawing the rest from reference TRBV19 and TRBJ2-3, the complete variable domain is DGGITQSPKYLFRKEGQNVTLSCEQNLNHDAMYWYRQDPGQGLRLIYYSQIVNDFQKGDIAEGYSVSREKKESFPLTVTSAQKNPTAFYLCASSISGRSPSTDTQYFGPGTRLTVL.